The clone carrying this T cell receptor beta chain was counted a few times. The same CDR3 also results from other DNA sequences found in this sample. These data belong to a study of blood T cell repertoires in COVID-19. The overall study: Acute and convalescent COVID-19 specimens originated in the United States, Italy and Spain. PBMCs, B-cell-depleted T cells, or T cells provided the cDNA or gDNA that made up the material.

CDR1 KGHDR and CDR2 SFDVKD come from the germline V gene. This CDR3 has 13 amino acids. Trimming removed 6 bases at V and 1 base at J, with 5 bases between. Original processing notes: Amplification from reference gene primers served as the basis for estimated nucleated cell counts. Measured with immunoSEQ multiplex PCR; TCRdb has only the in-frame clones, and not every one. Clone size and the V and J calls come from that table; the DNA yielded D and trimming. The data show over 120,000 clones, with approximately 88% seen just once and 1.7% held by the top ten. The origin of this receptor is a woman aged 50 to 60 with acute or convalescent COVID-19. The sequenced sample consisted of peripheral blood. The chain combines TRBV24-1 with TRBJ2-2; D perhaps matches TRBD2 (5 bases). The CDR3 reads CATSSGNTGELFF. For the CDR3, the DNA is TGTGCCACCAGTAGCGGGAACACCGGGGAGCTGTTTTTT.